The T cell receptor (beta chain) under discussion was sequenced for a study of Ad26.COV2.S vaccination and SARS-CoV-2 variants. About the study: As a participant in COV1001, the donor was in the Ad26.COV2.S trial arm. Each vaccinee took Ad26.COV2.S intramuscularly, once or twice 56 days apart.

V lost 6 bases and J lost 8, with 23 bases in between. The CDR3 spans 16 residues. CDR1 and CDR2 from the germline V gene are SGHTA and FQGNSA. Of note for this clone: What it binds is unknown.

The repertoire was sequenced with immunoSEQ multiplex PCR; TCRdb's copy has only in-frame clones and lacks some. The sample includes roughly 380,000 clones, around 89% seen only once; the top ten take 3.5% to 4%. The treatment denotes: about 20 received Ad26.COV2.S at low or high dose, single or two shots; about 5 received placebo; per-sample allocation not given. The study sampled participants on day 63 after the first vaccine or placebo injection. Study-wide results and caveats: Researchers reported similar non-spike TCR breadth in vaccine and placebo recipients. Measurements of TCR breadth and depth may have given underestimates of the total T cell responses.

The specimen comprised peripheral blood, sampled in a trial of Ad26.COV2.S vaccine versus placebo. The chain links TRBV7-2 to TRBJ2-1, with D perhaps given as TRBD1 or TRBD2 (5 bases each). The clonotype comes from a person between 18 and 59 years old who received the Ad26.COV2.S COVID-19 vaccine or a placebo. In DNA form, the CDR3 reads TGTGCCAGCAGGCGTCGAGGGGCTATGCTGGTTGATGAGCAGTTCTTC. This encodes CASRRRGAMLVDEQFF. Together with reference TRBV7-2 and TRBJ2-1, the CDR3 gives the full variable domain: GAGVSQSPSNKVTEKGKDVELRCDPISGHTALYWYRQSLGQGLEFLIYFQGNSAPDKSGLPSDRFSAERTGGSVSTLTIQRTQQEDSAVYLCASRRRGAMLVDEQFFGPGTRLTVL.